This is a list of T cell receptor beta chains from one sample in a study of radiotherapy plus CTLA-4 blockade in lung cancer. Method: immunoSEQ multiplex PCR; TCRdb's copy keeps in-frame clones and lacks some. The data show 70,000 to 90,000 clones, approximately 80% seen once. Specimen: peripheral blood, collected from a patient treated with radiotherapy plus ipilimumab. The receptors here all came from a human donor with non-small cell lung cancer who had a complete response to radiotherapy plus ipilimumab. Both conserved end residues are part of each CDR3. D genes are given only for firm matches. Clone sizes are given selectively: once, few, many, or a class where the clone is expanded.

clone_size | j_call | d_call | v_call | cdr3_aa | cdr3_nt
few | TRBJ1-5 | TRBD1 | TRBV6-5 | CASSYSRQGAGPQHF | TGTGCCAGCAGTTACTCGAGACAGGGAGCAGGGCCCCAGCATTTT
- | TRBJ2-2 | - | TRBV2 | CASSREDTGELFF | TGTGCCAGCAGTCGGGAAGACACCGGGGAGCTGTTTTTT
- | TRBJ2-2 | - | TRBV18 | CASSRGVDTGELFF | TGTGCCAGCTCAAGGGGAGTCGACACCGGGGAGCTGTTTTTT
- | TRBJ2-2 | TRBD2 | TRBV7-2 | CASSSRLAGTGELFF | TGTGCCAGCAGCTCCCGACTAGCAGGCACCGGGGAGCTGTTTTTT
- | TRBJ1-2 | - | TRBV18 | CASSPLGTGKDGYTF | TGTGCCAGCTCACCCTTGGGCACAGGGAAAGATGGCTACACCTTC
- | TRBJ2-1 | - | TRBV5-4 | CASSLGVQESYNEQFF | TGTGCCAGCAGCTTGGGAGTGCAGGAGTCCTACAATGAGCAGTTCTTC
- | TRBJ1-5 | - | TRBV7-9 | CASSSTLGAGGNQPQHF | TGTGCCAGCAGCTCAACGCTCGGAGCCGGGGGCAATCAGCCCCAGCATTTT
once | TRBJ1-1 | TRBD1 | TRBV28 | CASRTQGRGTEAFF | TGTGCCAGCAGGACACAGGGGAGAGGCACTGAAGCTTTCTTT
- | TRBJ2-1 | TRBD2 | TRBV5-4 | CASSPSSGREQFF | TGTGCCAGCAGCCCTTCTAGCGGGAGGGAGCAGTTCTTC
- | TRBJ1-1 | - | TRBV18 | CASSPGAGDTEAFF | TGTGCCAGCTCACCAGGGGCGGGGGACACTGAAGCTTTCTTT
many | TRBJ2-3 | - | TRBV10-1 | CASSEGTSTDTQYF | TGCGCCAGCAGTGAGGGGACTAGCACAGATACGCAGTATTTT
- | TRBJ1-2 | TRBD1 | TRBV5-5 | CASRGGFGYGYTF | TGTGCCAGCAGAGGGGGCTTTGGCTATGGCTACACCTTC
many | TRBJ1-1 | - | TRBV6-6 | CASSPTGEAFF | TGTGCCAGCAGTCCCACAGGGGAAGCTTTCTTT
- | TRBJ1-1 | - | TRBV30 | CAWSEAPPEAFF | TGTGCCTGGAGTGAAGCGCCGCCTGAAGCTTTCTTT
once | TRBJ2-7 | - | TRBV15 | CATSRERQGGYEQYF | TGTGCCACCAGCAGAGAAAGGCAGGGTGGCTACGAGCAGTACTTC
once | TRBJ1-1 | - | TRBV4-1 | CASSQEMVRSTEAFF | TGCGCCAGCAGCCAAGAAATGGTAAGGAGTACTGAAGCTTTCTTT
- | TRBJ2-7 | TRBD2 | TRBV19 | CASSLGLADYEQYF | TGCGCCAGTAGTCTCGGACTAGCGGACTACGAGCAGTACTTC
- | TRBJ1-2 | - | TRBV30 | CAWGGTLNYGYTF | TGTGCCTGGGGCGGGACACTTAACTATGGCTACACCTTC
few | TRBJ2-7 | TRBD1 | TRBV7-2 | CASSFARDRSYEQYF | TGTGCCAGCAGCTTTGCCCGGGACAGGAGCTACGAGCAGTACTTC
- | TRBJ2-7 | - | TRBV20-1 | CSVGHYEQYF | TGCAGTGTGGGACATTACGAGCAGTACTTC
few | TRBJ2-3 | TRBD2 | TRBV10-3 | CAIRRTGGLADTQYF | TGTGCCATCAGACGAACGGGGGGGCTGGCAGATACGCAGTATTTT
- | TRBJ1-3 | - | TRBV19 | CASSSRGSGNTIYF | TGTGCCAGTAGTAGTAGGGGATCTGGAAACACCATATATTTT
- | TRBJ1-1 | - | TRBV11-2 | CASSLEGVGTEAFF | TGTGCCAGCAGCTTAGAGGGGGTTGGCACTGAAGCTTTCTTT
few | TRBJ1-2 | - | TRBV19 | CASSIDGDYGYTF | TGTGCCAGTAGTATAGACGGGGACTATGGCTACACCTTC